A selection of T cell receptor beta chains follows, all from one sample in a study of T cell repertoires in aging, cancer and after chemotherapy. One entry per CDR3 protein, called by TCRdb with MiXCR from the multiplex PCR reads. The sample yields 2,500 to 3,500 distinct CDR3 sequences, about a fifth seen once. Sequenced input: blood. These receptors all come from a human donor with a solid tumor. CDR3s include the opening cysteine and the closing phenylalanine or tryptophan. A D gene is named only where the DNA matches it firmly. A row's size may be missing; if present it is once, few, many or a size class.

size	J	V	D	CDR3	DNA
few	TRBJ2-7	TRBV4-2	NA	CASRPSGSYEQYF	TGTGCCAGCCGACCGAGCGGCTCCTACGAGCAGTACTTC
few	TRBJ1-1	TRBV7-9	NA	CASGRRTLNTEAFF	TGTGCCAGCGGTCGCAGGACGTTGAACACTGAAGCTTTCTTT
medium-sized	TRBJ1-1	TRBV19	NA	CASSIGRNLYTEAFF	TGTGCCAGTAGTATCGGAAGAAATTTGTATACTGAAGCTTTCTTT
medium-sized	TRBJ1-2	TRBV7-9	NA	CASSPRAGGYTF	TGTGCCAGCAGCCCCAGGGCTGGTGGCTACACCTTC
medium-sized	TRBJ1-1	TRBV13	NA	CASSLIRGSFGTEAFF	TGTGCCAGCAGCTTAATAAGGGGCTCGTTTGGTACTGAAGCTTTCTTT
once	TRBJ2-7	TRBV20-1	NA	CSARDRGATYEQYF	TGCAGTGCTAGAGATAGAGGGGCTACCTACGAGCAGTACTTC
NA	TRBJ2-1	TRBV28	TRBD2	CASSSPTSGRGVEQFF	TGTGCCAGCAGTTCCCCGACTAGCGGGAGAGGGGTTGAGCAGTTCTTC
NA	TRBJ2-4	TRBV28	NA	CASSFSGLENIQYF	TGTGCCAGCAGTTTTTCAGGGTTGGAAAACATTCAGTACTTC
few	TRBJ2-6	TRBV12-3/TRBV12-4	NA	CASTPGANVLTF	TGTGCCAGCACCCCAGGGGCCAACGTCCTGACTTTC
NA	TRBJ2-1	TRBV7-3	TRBD2	CASSLSGGGGSSYNEQFF	TGTGCCAGCAGCTTAAGTGGCGGGGGGGGAAGCTCCTACAATGAGCAGTTCTTC
medium-sized	TRBJ2-7	TRBV6-5	TRBD1	CASSFTGTASYEQYF	TGTGCCAGCAGTTTTACCGGGACAGCCAGCTACGAGCAGTACTTC